These T cell receptor beta chains were read from a single sample in a study of graft-versus-host responses after intestinal transplantation. TCRdb keeps only in-frame clones here, not all; method: immunoSEQ multiplex PCR. The data show approximately 80,000 clones, roughly nine tenths seen once. The antigens of these receptors remain unknown. Sequencing used unstimulated CD4+ T cells sorted from spleen or lymph node cells, obtained before intestinal transplant. These receptors all come from a human donor who received an intestinal transplant. Both conserved end residues are part of each CDR3. Rows give clone size only sometimes, using once, few, many, or a class for an expanded clone.

clone_size	j_call	v_call	cdr3_aa
once	TRBJ1-2	TRBV6-1	CAIRQGGNYGYTF
NA	TRBJ2-5	TRBV7-7	CASSSQTGRYETQYF
NA	TRBJ2-1	TRBV9	CASSVQGQGYNEQFF
NA	TRBJ2-1	TRBV25-1	CASAAITGPPNEQFF
NA	TRBJ2-3	TRBV9	CASERDYSTDTQYF
NA	TRBJ1-1	TRBV7-6	CASSSRRGTANTEAFF
NA	TRBJ2-7	TRBV2	CASSPRTGGGEQYF
NA	TRBJ1-6	TRBV30	CAWSRGQVLPPLHF
once	TRBJ1-4	TRBV27	CASSAIPRATNEKLFF
once	TRBJ2-5	TRBV5-4	CASSPGQGGVAETQYF
NA	TRBJ2-7	TRBV11-1	CASSSPRGREYQYEQYF
NA	TRBJ2-7	TRBV28	CASSYLRRYYEQYF
NA	TRBJ2-3	TRBV4-2	CASSQGVLAGTDTQYF
NA	TRBJ2-7	TRBV9	CASSVSWTSIYEQYF
NA	TRBJ2-2	TRBV10-3	CAITAGVNTGELFF
NA	TRBJ2-1	TRBV6-1	CASSPGLGYNEQFF
NA	TRBJ2-7	TRBV9	CASSVGPQGRAAGEQYF
NA	TRBJ2-5	TRBV18	CASSPLRGQGETQYF
NA	TRBJ1-2	TRBV11-2	CASSPQGDYGYTF
NA	TRBJ1-2	TRBV6-7	CASSSPGQRNYGYTF
few	TRBJ1-4	TRBV5-1	CASSSGQGNEKLFF
NA	TRBJ1-6	TRBV7-9	CASSTVVVQGNSPLHF
NA	TRBJ1-5	TRBV19	CASSTLRVGNQPQHF
NA	TRBJ2-3	TRBV15	CATSRDRVSTDTQYF
few	TRBJ1-3	TRBV6-5	CASSRGLPGNTIYF
NA	TRBJ1-1	TRBV9	CASSVATGAEAFF
NA	TRBJ2-7	TRBV11-2	CASSSSLRMRGVTAYEQYF
NA	TRBJ2-7	TRBV27	CASSLLGTARHEQYF
NA	TRBJ2-2	TRBV6-1	CASPRGGNTGELFF
NA	TRBJ2-1	TRBV5-1	CASSLGLAGNEQFF
NA	TRBJ2-2	TRBV27	CASSLSTRREGSKPGELFF
NA	TRBJ2-7	TRBV5-1	CASSPGLAGPYEQYF
NA	TRBJ2-5	TRBV9	CASSVGGVETQYF
NA	TRBJ2-1	TRBV11-2	CASSLVRGGNNEQFF
once	TRBJ2-3	TRBV27	CASKRTGNPTDTQYF
NA	TRBJ1-2	TRBV6-5	CASSSPGTGYGYTF
once	TRBJ2-5	TRBV29-1	CSVIGQGQETQYF
NA	TRBJ2-5	TRBV7-2	CASSLVDRAQETQYF
NA	TRBJ2-7	TRBV2	CASSESGTRPYEQYF
NA	TRBJ1-5	TRBV6-5	CASSSLLGGGVQPQHF
NA	TRBJ1-2	TRBV15	CATSRDGNYGGF
NA	TRBJ2-7	TRBV2	CASSEAGLLSYEQYF
NA	TRBJ1-2	TRBV19	CASGGHGYTF
NA	NA	TRBV6-1	CASRDNIYEQYF
NA	TRBJ1-2	TRBV6-1	CASSANRGSYGYTF
NA	TRBJ1-2	TRBV19	CASRSNRGVPLDGYGYTF
NA	TRBJ2-7	TRBV2	CASSVIGTSGSEQYF
NA	TRBJ2-3	TRBV19	CASSTGQGWADTQYF
once	TRBJ2-5	TRBV5-1	CASSEQGARGETQYF
once	TRBJ2-3	TRBV30	CAWRSGTRVTDTQYF